This passage covers 9 T cell receptor beta chains from one sample sequenced in a study of cytomegalovirus exposure and HLA in healthy donors. The PCR ran on 60 Vbeta and 13 Jbeta primers. This table comes from immunoSEQ multiplex PCR, and its TCRdb copy is limited to in-frame clones, with some not included. The sample records roughly 230,000 clones, around 80% being singletons. The material sequenced was PBMCs. These receptors were taken from a boy aged 5-17 years in good health and CMV-seronegative.

This chain uses TRBV7-2 with TRBJ2-3; 10 bases match TRBD2. Per germline, CDR1 SGHTA and CDR2 FQGNSA. This CDR3 contains 14 residues. Trimming removed 1 base from V and 6 bases from J; junction bases left unmatched: 1. The CDR3 is CASSLDSGRDTQYF. The CDR3 region has the DNA TGTGCCAGCAGCTTAGATAGCGGGAGGGATACGCAGTATTTT. The whole variable domain, remainder taken from reference TRBV7-2 and TRBJ2-3, is GAGVSQSPSNKVTEKGKDVELRCDPISGHTALYWYRQSLGQGLEFLIYFQGNSAPDKSGLPSDRFSAERTGGSVSTLTIQRTQQEDSAVYLCASSLDSGRDTQYFGPGTRLTVL.

V gene TRBV5-8 combines with J gene TRBJ2-2; 7 bases fit TRBD2. With 6 bases clipped from V and 0 bases from J, the junction kept 5 bases outside the gene matches. Germline V gene lookup returns CDR1 SGHTS and CDR2 YDEGEE. This CDR3 has 15 amino acids. This CDR3 is CASTERGTNTGELFF. The CDR3 DNA reads TGTGCCAGCACCGAGCGGGGCACGAACACCGGGGAGCTGTTTTTT. Looking up the rest from reference TRBV5-8 and TRBJ2-2 gives the full variable domain: EAGVTQSPTHLIKTRGQQATLRCSPISGHTSVYWYQQALGLGLQFLLWYDEGEERNRGNFPPRFSGRQFPNYSSELNVNALELEDSALYLCASTERGTNTGELFFGEGSRLTVL.

This sequence joins TRBV7-9 and TRBJ1-2; tentatively, D is TRBD1 (6 bases). The V and J ends lost 2 bases and 0 bases respectively, with 13 bases between them. CDR1 is SEHNR, CDR2 FQNEAQ, per germline (reference sequence). The CDR3 contains 16 residues. CDR3: CASSLLTGSTNYGYTF. Written as DNA, the CDR3 is TGTGCCAGCAGCTTACTGACAGGATCGACTAACTATGGCTACACCTTC.

The genes are TRBV14 and TRBJ2-5, with 12 positions matching TRBD2. Trimming at V came to 6 bases and at J to 2 bases, leaving 4 bases not matched to a gene. Germline V gene lookup returns CDR1 SGHDN and CDR2 FVKESK. CDR3 length: 15 amino acids. The CDR3 spells CASSLTSGGQETQYF. The CDR3 DNA reads TGTGCCAGCAGTTTGACTAGCGGGGGTCAAGAGACCCAGTACTTC.

This clone showed up just once. This chain uses TRBV5-1 with TRBJ2-2; 8 bases align to TRBD1. Germline trimming cut 1 base from V and 6 bases from J; bases unmatched to any gene: 8. The CDR3 contains 16 residues. CDR1 and CDR2 (germline): SGHRS, YFSETQ. For the CDR3, the DNA is TGCGCCAGCAGCTTGAGAAAGGACAGGGTACCCGGGGAGCTGTTTTTT. Translated, it gives CASSLRKDRVPGELFF.

In its sample, this clone was seen a few times. CDR3 nucleotide sequence: TGCGCCAGCAGTAGCACCGGGGAGCTGTTTTTT. Its protein is CASSSTGELFF. The V and J genes are TRBV5-1 and TRBJ2-2; the D is unclear. V was shortened by 5 bases and J by 4 bases, with 3 bases between the two germline ends. CDR1 SGHRS and CDR2 YFSETQ come from the germline V gene. CDR3 length: 11 residues.

Points on this clone: A read error may account for a junction end that differs from germline. This chain joins TRBV7-9 and TRBJ1-5, with TRBD1 as a possible D gene (5 bases). Germline CDR1 SEHNR, CDR2 FQNEAQ (reference sequence). The CDR3 sequence is 18 residues long. CDR3 loop: CSSSLEGQGPYSNQPQHF. In nucleotides, the CDR3 is TGTTCCAGCAGCTTAGAGGGGCAGGGTCCGTATAGCAATCAGCCCCAGCATTTT.

This clone was detected a few times. The J gene is TRBJ2-7, the V gene TRBV6-6, with 9 nucleotides matching TRBD2. V was clipped by 11 bases and J by 1 base; unmatched bases: 6. CDR3 length: 13 residues. CDR1 and CDR2 (germline): MNHNY, SVGAGI (reference sequence). CDR3 nucleotide sequence: TGTGCCGTCGGGCGGGAGGGGTCCTACGAGCAGTACTTC. Protein sequence: CAVGREGSYEQYF.

This clone was seen once. V and J are TRBV11-3 and TRBJ2-7; 11 positions match TRBD2. Losses at the gene ends were 1 base for V and 4 bases for J; bases not matched to a gene: 3. Germline CDR1 is SGHNT and CDR2 is YENEEA. The CDR3 is 15 amino acids. CDR3 DNA sequence: TGTGCCAGCAGCTTAGTACTAGCGGGGGAATACGAGCAGTACTTC. Protein product: CASSLVLAGEYEQYF.